The 9 T cell receptor beta chains reported below all come from one sample, sequenced in a study of blood T cell repertoires in COVID-19 (dated by TCRdb to 2018 to 2020). The library was generated by the immunoSEQ multiplex PCR assay. TCRdb obtained this table from immuneACCESS and retained in-frame rearrangements with V and J assigned. These tables miss some clones; where compared with another copy, unresolved V genes account for less than half of the shortfall, and the remainder is unexplained. Here the sample has hundreds of thousands of clones; roughly four fifths occur a single time. About 3.3% of the sample goes to the ten largest clones. Material for sequencing was PBMCs or T cells enriched from blood (not recorded which). Receptor source: a woman aged 60-75 years who had recovered from COVID-19.

This clone was seen a handful of times. Here the CDR3 DNA reads TGTGCCAGCAGCCTGTACCGGGACTACACAGATACGCAGTATTTT. Translating it yields CASSLYRDYTDTQYF. V usage is TRBV5-4 and J usage is TRBJ2-3; TRBD2 matches at 7 bases. V lost 4 bases to trimming and J lost 2 bases; unmatched junction nucleotides: 7. The CDR3 has 15 amino acids. CDR1 is SGHNT and CDR2 is YYREEE in the germline V gene (reference sequence).

The chain couples TRBV5-1 to TRBJ1-3; the D gene is possibly TRBD1 (6 bases). CDR3 size: 15 residues. V dropped 4 bases and J dropped 4 bases, with 15 bases sitting between them. CDR1 SGHRS and CDR2 YFSETQ come from the germline V gene. The CDR3 DNA reads TGCGCCAGCAGCCTGGACAGTCGGTCCGGAAACACCATATATTTT. It yields the protein CASSLDSRSGNTIYF.

Note on this clone: A read error may account for a junction end that differs from germline. V usage is TRBV2 and J usage is TRBJ1-5; TRBD1 matches at 9 bases. The length of the CDR3 is 16 residues. Germline CDR1 and CDR2: SNHLY and FYNNEI. The CDR3 protein is CASSEGTGKGNQPQHF. The CDR3 bases are TGTGCCAGCAGCGAAGGGACAGGGAAAGGCAATCAGCCCCAGCATTTT.

V is TRBV6-5 and J is TRBJ2-2, with 8 bases identical to TRBD2. Trimming took 8 bases from V and 3 from J; bases not matched to a gene: 5. In germline, CDR1 is MNHEY, CDR2 SVGAGI. The CDR3 runs 14 residues. CDR3 sequence reads: CASRGGWDTGELFF. The CDR3 DNA reads as TGTGCCAGCCGGGGGGGCTGGGACACCGGGGAGCTGTTTTTT.

This clone was counted only a few times. The gene calls are TRBV2 and TRBJ2-4, with 13 nucleotides matching TRBD2. V shed 6 bases and J 8 bases; nucleotides not matched to a gene: 10. The germline gives CDR1 SNHLY, CDR2 FYNNEI. The CDR3 loop spans 16 amino acids. CDR3 sequence reads: CASSHELAGGPYIQYF. CDR3 in DNA: TGTGCCAGCAGCCACGAACTAGCGGGGGGGCCTTACATTCAGTACTTC.

This clone came up a few times. This chain links TRBV7-9 with TRBJ2-1; 7 nucleotides match TRBD2. V lost 0 bases to trimming and J lost 8 bases; unmatched junction nucleotides: 7. Germline V gives CDR1 SEHNR, CDR2 FQNEAQ (reference sequence). The CDR3 is 15 residues long. Here the CDR3 DNA reads TGTGCCAGCAGCTTAGCGCGGACTAGTGACGATGAGCAGTTCTTC. It specifies CASSLARTSDDEQFF.

The chain has TRBV11-2 and TRBJ2-5; no firm D call. The length of the CDR3 is 14 residues. Germline V gene sequence: CDR1 SGHAT, CDR2 FQNNGV. Trimming cost V 0 bases and J 4 bases, with 9 bases left between them. Here the CDR3 reads CASSLDRSAETQYF. The CDR3 coding sequence is TGTGCCAGCAGCTTAGATCGGAGCGCAGAGACCCAGTACTTC.

This chain connects TRBV5-1 to TRBJ1-4; no clear D. Per germline, CDR1 SGHRS and CDR2 YFSETQ. V lost 4 bases and J 0 bases, leaving 10 bases between the germline ends. This CDR3 has 15 residues. The chain's CDR3 is CASSGGIATNEKLFF. CDR3 in DNA: TGCGCCAGCAGCGGCGGGATAGCAACTAATGAAAAACTGTTTTTT.

This chain joins TRBV6-6 and TRBJ1-5; D might be TRBD1 (5 bases). The CDR3 spans 15 residues. Germline lookup yields CDR1 MNHNY and CDR2 SVGAGI (reference sequence). Deletions cut 6 bases from V and 0 bases from J, with 12 bases between. The CDR3 sequence is CASRNGGDSNQPQHF. CDR3 sequence (DNA): TGTGCCAGCAGGAACGGGGGGGATAGCAATCAGCCCCAGCATTTT.